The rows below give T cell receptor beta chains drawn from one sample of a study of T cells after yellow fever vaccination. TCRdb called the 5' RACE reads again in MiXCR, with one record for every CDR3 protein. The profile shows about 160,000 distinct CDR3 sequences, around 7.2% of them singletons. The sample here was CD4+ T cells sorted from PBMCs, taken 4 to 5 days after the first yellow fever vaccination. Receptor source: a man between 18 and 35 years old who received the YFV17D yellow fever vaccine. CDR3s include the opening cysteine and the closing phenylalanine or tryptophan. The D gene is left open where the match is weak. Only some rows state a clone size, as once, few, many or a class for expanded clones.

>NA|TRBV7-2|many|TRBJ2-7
CASSLVAVDSYEQYF
TGTGCCAGCAGCTTAGTTGCGGTGGACTCCTACGAGCAGTACTTC
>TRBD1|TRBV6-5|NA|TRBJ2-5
CASSYGTVQETQYF
TGTGCCAGCAGTTACGGGACAGTCCAAGAGACCCAGTACTTC
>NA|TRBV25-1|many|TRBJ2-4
CASSDTGWKNIQYF
TGTGCCAGCAGTGACACAGGGTGGAAAAACATTCAGTACTTC
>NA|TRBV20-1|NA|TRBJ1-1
CSAREVLNTEAFF
TGCAGTGCTAGAGAGGTCTTGAACACTGAAGCTTTCTTT
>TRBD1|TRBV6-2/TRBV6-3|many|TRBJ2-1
CASSARQGFAYNEQFF
TGTGCCAGCAGTGCGAGACAGGGGTTCGCCTACAATGAGCAGTTCTTC
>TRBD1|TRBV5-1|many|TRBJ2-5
CASSPRTGLETQYF
TGCGCCAGCAGCCCTAGGACAGGGTTGGAGACCCAGTACTTC
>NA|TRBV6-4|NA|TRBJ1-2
CASRRQGDFGYTF
TGTGCCAGCAGGAGGCAGGGAGATTTTGGCTACACCTTC
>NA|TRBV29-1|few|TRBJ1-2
CSVEGGYTF
TGCAGCGTTGAGGGTGGCTACACCTTC
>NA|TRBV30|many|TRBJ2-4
CAWSKARGNIQYF
TGTGCCTGGAGTAAGGCCAGGGGAAACATTCAGTACTTC
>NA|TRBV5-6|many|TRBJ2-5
CASSRLGTDQETQYF
TGTGCCAGCAGCCGCCTCGGGACGGATCAAGAGACCCAGTACTTC
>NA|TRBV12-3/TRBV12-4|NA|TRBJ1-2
CASSSNHRGDYGYTF
TGTGCCAGCAGTTCAAATCATCGGGGGGACTATGGCTACACCTTC
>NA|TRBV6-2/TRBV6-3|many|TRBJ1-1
CASSYSMGGDGNTEAFF
TGTGCCAGCAGTTACTCGATGGGGGGCGACGGGAACACTGAAGCTTTCTTT
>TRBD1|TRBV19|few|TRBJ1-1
CASRRLQGTEAFF
TGTGCCAGTAGGAGGTTACAGGGGACTGAAGCTTTCTTT
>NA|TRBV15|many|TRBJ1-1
CATSRGGENTEAFF
TGTGCCACCAGCAGAGGGGGGGAAAATACTGAAGCTTTCTTT
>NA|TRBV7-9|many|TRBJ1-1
CASSLVGQLSMNTEAFF
TGTGCCAGCAGCTTAGTGGGCCAGTTATCCATGAACACTGAAGCTTTCTTT
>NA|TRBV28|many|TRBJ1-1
CASSEWPNTEAFF
TGTGCCAGCAGTGAATGGCCAAACACTGAAGCTTTCTTT
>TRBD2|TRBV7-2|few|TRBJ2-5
CASNQLAGGPGTQYF
TGTGCCAGCAACCAACTAGCGGGGGGGCCTGGGACCCAGTACTTC
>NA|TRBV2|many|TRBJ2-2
CASSDDRLTGELFF
TGTGCCAGCAGTGACGACAGACTCACCGGGGAGCTGTTTTTT
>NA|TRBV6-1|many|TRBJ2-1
CASSPLWGSYNEQFF
TGTGCCAGCAGTCCGCTCTGGGGGTCCTACAATGAGCAGTTCTTC
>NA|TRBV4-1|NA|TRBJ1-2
CASSQTQTTNYGYTF
TGCGCCAGCAGCCAAACACAGACAACTAACTATGGCTACACCTTC
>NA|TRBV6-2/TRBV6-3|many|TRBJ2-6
CASRMSASSGANVLTF
TGTGCCAGCAGGATGTCGGCTAGCTCTGGGGCCAACGTCCTGACTTTC
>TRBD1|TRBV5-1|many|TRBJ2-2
CASSTRQGTGELFF
TGCGCCAGCAGCACCAGACAGGGGACCGGGGAGCTGTTTTTT
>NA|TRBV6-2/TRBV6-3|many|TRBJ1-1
CASTRPVNTEAFF
TGTGCCAGCACGCGCCCGGTGAACACTGAAGCTTTCTTT
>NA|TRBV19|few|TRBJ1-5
CASNPFNQPQHF
TGTGCCAGTAATCCTTTCAATCAGCCCCAGCATTTT
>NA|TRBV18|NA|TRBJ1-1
CASSRQQEEAFF
TGTGCCAGCTCACGACAGCAGGAAGAAGCTTTCTTT
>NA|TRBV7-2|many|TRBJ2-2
CASSWLGPGELFF
TGTGCCAGCAGCTGGCTAGGTCCCGGGGAGCTGTTTTTT
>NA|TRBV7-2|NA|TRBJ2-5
CASSFGPAETQYF
TGTGCCAGCAGCTTCGGCCCGGCGGAGACCCAGTACTTC
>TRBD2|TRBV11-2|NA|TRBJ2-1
CASSLALAGDEQFF
TGTGCCAGCAGCTTAGCACTAGCGGGTGATGAGCAGTTCTTC
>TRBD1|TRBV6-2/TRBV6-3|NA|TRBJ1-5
CASSYSSGTGGVWQPQHF
TGTGCCAGCAGTTACTCGTCTGGGACAGGGGGCGTGTGGCAGCCCCAGCATTTT
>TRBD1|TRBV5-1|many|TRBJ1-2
CASRSGTANYGYTF
TGCGCCAGCAGATCCGGGACAGCTAACTATGGCTACACCTTC
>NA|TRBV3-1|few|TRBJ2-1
CASSQDWNEQFF
TGTGCCAGCAGCCAAGATTGGAATGAGCAGTTCTTC
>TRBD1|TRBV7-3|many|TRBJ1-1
CASSLTGQGALDTEAFF
TGTGCCAGCAGCTTAACGGGACAGGGGGCGCTGGACACTGAAGCTTTCTTT
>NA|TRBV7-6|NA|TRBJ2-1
CASSFPPGENEQFF
TGTGCCAGCAGCTTCCCGCCCGGGGAGAATGAGCAGTTCTTC
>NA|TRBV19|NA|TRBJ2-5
CASSTRSVGLQETQYF
TGTGCCAGTAGTACCCGCTCGGTGGGTCTCCAAGAGACCCAGTACTTC
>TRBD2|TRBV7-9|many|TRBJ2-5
CASSGREGNQETQYF
TGTGCCAGCAGCGGCAGGGAGGGAAACCAAGAGACCCAGTACTTC
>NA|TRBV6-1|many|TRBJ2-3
CASRWGAGDTQYF
TGTGCCAGCAGGTGGGGCGCTGGGGATACGCAGTATTTT
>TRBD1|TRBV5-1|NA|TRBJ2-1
CASSLRGTGYNEQFF
TGCGCCAGCAGCTTGAGGGGGACAGGGTACAATGAGCAGTTCTTC
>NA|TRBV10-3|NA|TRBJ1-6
CAISESGGTNSPLHF
TGTGCCATCAGTGAGTCTGGCGGCACCAATTCACCCCTCCACTTT
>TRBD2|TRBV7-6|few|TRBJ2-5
CASTLAASRGETQYF
TGTGCCAGCACCCTAGCGGCTAGCCGGGGGGAGACCCAGTACTTC
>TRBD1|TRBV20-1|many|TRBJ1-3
CSGTNRGTGNTIYF
TGCAGTGGTACCAACAGGGGCACTGGAAACACCATATATTTT
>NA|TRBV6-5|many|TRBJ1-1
CASSYRRPGTEAFF
TGTGCCAGCAGTTACCGTCGGCCAGGTACTGAAGCTTTCTTT